This is a list of T cell receptor beta chains from one sample in a study of vaccination effects on CD4 cells after COVID-19. Measured with immunoSEQ multiplex PCR; TCRdb has only the in-frame clones, and not every one. The sample carries 30,000 or so clones, about 67% recorded once. Their antigens are not known. Here the sequenced sample was CD4+ T cells from PBMCs cultured without peptide, taken after COVID-19 vaccination. The receptors come from a human donor who received a COVID-19 vaccine. Both conserved end residues are trimmed from each CDR3.

TRBV5-4	TRBJ2-7	ASSPGGSYEQY
TRBV29-1	TRBJ2-7	SVATGIRDEQY
TRBV3-1/TRBV3-2	TRBJ1-1	ASCGRAKNTEAF
TRBV5-5	TRBJ1-1	ASSPGMGLSNTEAF
TRBV9	TRBJ2-1	ASSVSGGPYNEQF
TRBV27	TRBJ1-1	ASTTTGMNTEAF
TRBV6-6	TRBJ1-2	ASSFPKTVATYGYT
TRBV6-2/TRBV6-3	TRBJ1-5	ASSWDGFNQPQH
TRBV30	TRBJ1-2	AWRRPGVVGYT
TRBV2	TRBJ2-2	ASTQGAGTGELF
TRBV12-3/TRBV12-4	TRBJ2-3	ASVKSTADTQY
TRBV28	TRBJ1-3	ASSLLSDWENTIY
TRBV28	TRBJ1-1	AALRWGNTEAF
TRBV3-1/TRBV3-2	TRBJ1-1	ASSRRLAGTEAF
TRBV7-2	TRBJ2-5	ASSPRSSQETQY
TRBV23-1	TRBJ2-1	ASSHDRGPYNEQF
TRBV20-1	TRBJ1-2	SAQGYGYT